This is a list of T cell receptor beta chains from one sample in a study of cytomegalovirus exposure and HLA in healthy donors. Generated by immunoSEQ multiplex PCR, the TCRdb table keeps only in-frame clones and is missing some. The sample yields 72,000 or so clones, around 82% seen once. Input material: PBMCs. These receptors were taken from a man between 18 and 35 years old in good health and CMV-seropositive. Both conserved end residues are part of each CDR3. The D gene is left open where the match is weak. The size entry is marked missing in some rows and otherwise reads once, few, many or a size class.

v_call	j_call	clone_size	d_call	cdr3_nt	cdr3_aa
TRBV5-1	TRBJ1-1	.	.	TGCGCCAGCACGGCGGAGGGCGGGACTGAAGCTTTCTTT	CASTAEGGTEAFF
TRBV6-5	TRBJ1-1	.	.	TGTGCCAGCAGTTACTCGGGCAGAACTCTGAACACTGAAGCTTTCTTT	CASSYSGRTLNTEAFF
TRBV7-2	TRBJ2-2	few	TRBD1	TGTGCCAGCAGCTTCGCGACAGGGGGCATCGGGGAGCTGTTTTTT	CASSFATGGIGELFF
TRBV6-1	TRBJ1-3	few	.	TGTGCCAGCAGTGAAGGAACAGGGACTGGAAACACCATATATTTT	CASSEGTGTGNTIYF
TRBV14	TRBJ1-4	.	.	TGTGCCAGCAGCCACCGAGTACAGGGTACCAATGAAAAACTGTTTTTT	CASSHRVQGTNEKLFF
TRBV2	TRBJ2-5	.	TRBD1	TGTGCCAGCAGTGGGTTGGGACAGGGGTCGGAGACCCAGTACTTC	CASSGLGQGSETQYF
TRBV14	TRBJ2-7	once	TRBD2	TGTGCCAGCAGCCGCGGGACTAGCTACAACGAGCAGTACTTC	CASSRGTSYNEQYF
TRBV6-4	TRBJ2-3	.	TRBD1	TGTGCCAGCAGTGACTCTGGGACAGGGGGAGATACGCAGTATTTT	CASSDSGTGGDTQYF
TRBV2	TRBJ1-2	.	.	TGTGCCAGCACCCCAAACGGACAGGGCTACACCTTC	CASTPNGQGYTF
TRBV5-6	TRBJ2-5	.	TRBD2	TGTGCCAGCAGCTCCCCCGGGGGGGCGAAGGAGACCCAGTACTTC	CASSSPGGAKETQYF
TRBV4-1	TRBJ1-1	once	.	TGCGCCAGCAGACAGACGGGGAGGGGCAACACTGAAGCTTTCTTT	CASRQTGRGNTEAFF
TRBV7-2	TRBJ2-7	.	.	TGTGCCAGCAGCCGGACTTTTTACGAGCAGTACTTC	CASSRTFYEQYF
TRBV27	TRBJ2-2	.	.	TGTGCCAGCAGTTTAACACGCGGGGAGCTGTTTTTT	CASSLTRGELFF
TRBV5-1	TRBJ1-1	.	.	TGCGCCAGCAGTTGGGGGGAGACTGAAGCTTTCTTT	CASSWGETEAFF
TRBV5-4	TRBJ1-5	.	TRBD1	TGTGCCAGCAGCGCCAACCGGGACAGGGGTTTAAATCAGCCCCAGCATTTT	CASSANRDRGLNQPQHF
TRBV6-5	TRBJ1-5	.	.	TGTGCCAGCAGAATTGGCGGGGGGAGTAACCAGCCCCAGCATTTT	CASRIGGGSNQPQHF
TRBV10-1	TRBJ1-5	.	.	TGCGCCAGCGGGCCTGGACACGCAAATCAGCCCCAGCATTTT	CASGPGHANQPQHF